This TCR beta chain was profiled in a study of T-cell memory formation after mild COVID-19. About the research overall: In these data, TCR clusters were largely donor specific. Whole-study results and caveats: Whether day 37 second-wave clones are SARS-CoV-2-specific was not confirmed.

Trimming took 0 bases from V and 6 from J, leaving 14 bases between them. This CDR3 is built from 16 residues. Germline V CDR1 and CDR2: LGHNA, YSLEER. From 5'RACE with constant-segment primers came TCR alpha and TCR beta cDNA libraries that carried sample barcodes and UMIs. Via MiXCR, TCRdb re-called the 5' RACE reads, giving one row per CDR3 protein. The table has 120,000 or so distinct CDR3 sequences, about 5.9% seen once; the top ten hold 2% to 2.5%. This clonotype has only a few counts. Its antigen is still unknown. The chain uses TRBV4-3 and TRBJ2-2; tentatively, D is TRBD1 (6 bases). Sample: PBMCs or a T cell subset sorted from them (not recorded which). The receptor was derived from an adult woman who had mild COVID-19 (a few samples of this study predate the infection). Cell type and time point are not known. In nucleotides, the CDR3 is TGCGCCAGCAGCCAAGAGACTCAGGGGATCGCCGGGGAGCTGTTTTTT. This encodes CASSQETQGIAGELFF.